Following are 31 T cell receptor beta chains from one sample sequenced in a study of T cells in Graves' hyperthyroidism and ophthalmopathy. Template material for amplifying TCR beta CDR3 regions consisted of RNA transcripts. Using the HTBI primer set, a first-round RT-PCR was run on the TCR CDR3. TCRdb reanalysed the multiplex PCR reads using MiXCR and keeps one entry per CDR3 protein. The repertoire has roughly 570,000 distinct CDR3 sequences, about 15% of them found once; the top ten carry 7.3%. Sequences were obtained from blood. The receptor source for this set is a woman aged 25-40 years with Graves' hyperthyroidism.

The chain links TRBV10-3 to TRBJ2-7, with 9 bases lining up with TRBD2. The CDR3 runs to 16 residues. With 4 bases clipped from V and 3 bases from J, the junction kept 10 bases outside the gene matches. Germline CDR1 ENHRY, CDR2 SYGVKD. DNA for the CDR3: TGTGCCATCAGTGTTCGGCGGGAGGGGGGGATCTACGAGCAGTACTTC. This gives the protein CAISVRREGGIYEQYF.

The sample holds many counts of this clonotype. The chain recombines TRBV24-1 with TRBJ2-3; TRBD2 aligns across 13 bases. J gave up 2 bases and V 4 bases, and 11 bases lay outside the gene matches. This CDR3 is built from 19 residues. Germline V CDR1 and CDR2: KGHDR, SFDVKD. CDR3 loop: CATSDPYRGLAGTTDTQYF. DNA of the CDR3: TGTGCCACCAGTGACCCATACCGGGGACTAGCGGGAACCACAGATACGCAGTATTTT.

This clonotype came up many times. The rearrangement links TRBV20-1 to TRBJ2-1; TRBD2 aligns across 11 bases. J was trimmed by 7 bases and V by 5 bases; bases with no gene match: 7. The germline V gene has CDR1 DFQATT and CDR2 SNEGSKA (reference sequence). The CDR3 sequence is 14 residues long. Written as DNA, the CDR3 is TGCAGTGCTTTTAGCGGGAGGGCCAAGAATGAGCAGTTCTTC. It encodes CSAFSGRAKNEQFF.

A few counts support this clonotype. The genes are TRBV20-1 and TRBJ2-1; D may be TRBD2 (5 bases). The V and J ends lost 6 bases and 4 bases respectively, with 13 bases between them. Germline values: CDR1 DFQATT, CDR2 SNEGSKA (reference sequence). The CDR3 consists of 13 residues. CDR3: CSAGAPPYNEQFF. DNA of the CDR3: TGCAGTGCGGGAGCCCCCCCATACAATGAGCAGTTCTTC.

The chain couples TRBV4-2 to TRBJ2-5; tentative D call: TRBD1 (6 bases). The V end was cut by 5 bases, the J end by 3 bases, with 22 bases between. CDR1 LGHNA and CDR2 YNFKEQ come from the germline V gene. This CDR3 contains 17 residues. Written as DNA, the CDR3 is TGTGCCAGCAGCGACCAGGGGTTTGGGTTAGCAGAAGAGACCCAGTACTTC. Its protein is CASSDQGFGLAEETQYF.

This chain joins TRBV6-2 or TRBV6-3 and TRBJ1-5; possibly TRBD1 for D (5 bases). Between the trimmed V and J ends, which lost 6 bases and 0 bases, there was a span of 9 bases. The CDR3 runs to 14 residues. CDR1 is MNHEY and CDR2 is SVGEGT in the germline V gene. Here the CDR3 DNA reads TGTGCCAGCAGCGCTCAGGGTAGCAATCAGCCCCAGCATTTT. Protein sequence: CASSAQGSNQPQHF.

The chain employs TRBV28 and TRBJ2-7; maybe TRBD1 (6 bases). Germline V lookup: CDR1 MDHEN, CDR2 SYDVKM. The CDR3 length is 14 residues. Trimming removed 5 bases at V and 2 bases at J, with 13 bases between. CDR3 nucleotide sequence: TGTGCCAGCAGTCAGCAGGGGCCCCCCTACGAGCAGTACTTC. Its translation is CASSQQGPPYEQYF.

This clonotype occurred many times. This CDR3 reads CSATPRGEAFF. The CDR3 DNA follows: TGCAGTGCAACACCTAGGGGTGAAGCTTTCTTT. V usage is TRBV20-1 and J usage is TRBJ1-1, with D possibly being TRBD1 (5 bases). The V gene's germline CDR1 is DFQATT and CDR2 SNEGSKA (reference sequence). CDR3 length: 11 amino acids. Between the trimmed V and J ends, which lost 6 bases and 7 bases, there was a span of 12 bases.

This clonotype was seen a handful of times. J is TRBJ2-2 and V is TRBV4-1; 8 nucleotides align to TRBD2. The CDR3 runs to 16 residues. Germline lookup yields CDR1 MGHRA and CDR2 YSYEKL. The trim removed 1 base at V and 4 bases at J, leaving 5 bases unmatched. Written as DNA, the CDR3 is TGCGCCAGCAGCCAAGTTGTTAGCGGGATCACCGGGGAGCTGTTTTTT. Translation: CASSQVVSGITGELFF.

The chain has TRBV6-2 or TRBV6-3 and TRBJ2-7, with D possibly being TRBD1 (5 bases). The CDR3 runs to 14 residues. CDR1 is MNHEY, CDR2 SVGEGT, per germline. The V and J ends lost 0 bases and 3 bases respectively, with 9 bases between them. The CDR3 nucleotides read TGTGCCAGCAGTTACTCTACAGGTATCTACGAGCAGTACTTC. This sequence encodes CASSYSTGIYEQYF.

This clonotype was observed many times. The V call is TRBV30, the J call TRBJ2-3; 9 bases fit TRBD2. With 2 bases clipped from V and 0 bases from J, the junction kept 3 bases outside the gene matches. The V gene's germline CDR1 is GTSNPN and CDR2 SVGIG (reference sequence). CDR3 size: 15 residues. The chain's CDR3 is CAWSSSGTSTDTQYF. The CDR3 region has the DNA TGTGCCTGGAGTTCTAGCGGGACTAGCACAGATACGCAGTATTTT.

This clonotype turned up a few times. The chain combines TRBV5-4 with TRBJ2-7; D may be TRBD2 (6 bases). Germline V lookup: CDR1 SGHNT, CDR2 YYREEE (reference sequence). The ends were cut back, 2 bases at V and 6 bases at J, with 15 bases in the middle. This CDR3 is 14 amino acids long. Here the CDR3 reads CASSLPGDLGEQYF. CDR3 DNA: TGTGCCAGCAGCTTACCGGGGGACCTCGGCGAGCAGTACTTC.

This clonotype has a handful of counts. J is TRBJ2-2 and V is TRBV9, with 7 bases matching TRBD1. Trimming cost V 3 bases and J 2 bases; bases outside gene matches: 4. This CDR3 is 15 amino acids long. CDR1 and CDR2 from the germline V gene are SGDLS and YYNGEE. CDR3 loop: CASSARQGNTGELFF. CDR3 sequence (DNA): TGTGCCAGCAGCGCAAGACAGGGAAACACCGGGGAGCTGTTTTTT.

V gene TRBV12-5 combines with J gene TRBJ2-1; 9 bases agree with TRBD2. The CDR3 has 14 residues. The trim removed 1 base at V and 12 bases at J, leaving 7 bases unmatched. Germline loops: CDR1 LGHNT, CDR2 FRNRAP. CDR3 sequence reads: CASGLAAGGYRQFF. CDR3 sequence (DNA): TGTGCTAGTGGTTTGGCAGCGGGAGGTTATAGGCAGTTCTTC.

The chain joins TRBV11-3 to TRBJ2-7; possibly TRBD2 for D (6 bases). Germline V CDR1 and CDR2: SGHNT, YENEEA. Trimming pared 11 bases from V and 3 bases from J, leaving 35 bases between. This CDR3 has 19 amino acids. The CDR3 DNA sequence: TGTGCCTGCACGTCGACCCCTTGGGACTCGCTTTATAAGGGCTACGAGCAGTACTTC. Encoded protein: CACTSTPWDSLYKGYEQYF.

This clonotype was seen many times. V is TRBV7-2 and J is TRBJ1-1; no definite D call. Trimming shortened V by 3 bases and J by 7 bases, and 15 bases separated the two germline ends. CDR3 length: 14 amino acids. Germline CDR1 SGHTA, CDR2 FQGNSA. CDR3 in amino acids: CASSLAGPESEAFF. As DNA, the CDR3 is TGTGCCAGCAGCTTGGCAGGCCCGGAAAGTGAAGCTTTCTTT.

This clonotype was recorded at least ten times. V gene TRBV2 combines with J gene TRBJ2-3, with TRBD1 identical over 7 bases. Trimming removed 3 bases from V and 1 base from J; junction bases left unmatched: 10. The CDR3 has 17 amino acids. Germline CDR1 is SNHLY and CDR2 is FYNNEI. The DNA for the CDR3 is TGTGCCAGCAGTGATTCTCTAAGGGGGCCGGGCACAGATACGCAGTATTTT. Its translation: CASSDSLRGPGTDTQYF.

In its sample, this clonotype was seen a few times. In nucleotides, the CDR3 is TGCAGCGCCAGGACAGGGGGAGGAGAAGAGCAGTACTTC. Protein sequence: CSARTGGGEEQYF. The chain couples TRBV29-1 to TRBJ2-7; 10 bases match TRBD1. This CDR3 is built from 13 residues. After removal of 7 bases from V and 7 bases from J, the junction contained 10 bases not matched to a gene. Germline CDR1 SQVTM, CDR2 ANQGSEA.

The genes are TRBV5-1 and TRBJ1-4; D not certain. Germline values: CDR1 SGHRS, CDR2 YFSETQ. The CDR3 loop spans 14 amino acids. Trimming left V 5 bases short and J 8 bases short, with 16 bases between. CDR3 region: CASSSGWEDEKLFF. The CDR3 DNA is TGCGCCAGCAGTTCTGGATGGGAGGACGAAAAACTGTTTTTT.

This clonotype appeared many times. The chain employs TRBV15 and TRBJ2-7, with 7 bases that match TRBD1. This CDR3 has 15 residues. Per germline, CDR1 LNHNV and CDR2 YYDKDF (reference sequence). Trimming at V came to 0 bases and at J to 7 bases, leaving 9 bases not matched to a gene. The CDR3 DNA follows: TGTGCCACCAGCAGAGATCGACAGGGCCAGAGGGAGCAGTACTTC. Protein sequence: CATSRDRQGQREQYF.

In this sample, this clonotype turned up a few times. V is TRBV11-2 and J is TRBJ1-5; TRBD1 might be the D (6 bases). CDR3 length equals 18 residues. Germline CDR1 reads SGHAT; CDR2 reads FQNNGV. Between the trimmed V and J ends, which lost 0 bases and 1 base, there was a span of 16 bases. This CDR3 is CASSLDGGHEGSNQPQHF. As DNA, the CDR3 is TGTGCCAGCAGCTTAGACGGGGGCCACGAGGGGAGCAATCAGCCCCAGCATTTT.

This clonotype was recorded at least ten times. The chain uses TRBV12-3 or TRBV12-4 and TRBJ1-4; D uncertain. Trimming removed 3 bases at V and 5 bases at J, with 10 bases between. The length of the CDR3 is 14 residues. CDR3 residues: CASSFGQTNEKLFF. The CDR3 region has the DNA TGTGCCAGCAGTTTCGGTCAGACAAATGAAAAACTGTTTTTT.

The table lists this clonotype with many counts. This sequence joins TRBV5-6 and TRBJ2-2; tentative D call: TRBD2 (6 bases). The CDR3 is 14 residues long. Looked up from germline, CDR1 is SGHDT and CDR2 is YYEEEE. V lost 3 bases to trimming and J lost 2 bases, with 8 bases between them. The CDR3 loop reads CASSWTTNTGELFF. The CDR3 DNA is TGTGCCAGCAGCTGGACTACAAACACCGGGGAGCTGTTTTTT.

J is TRBJ2-1 and V is TRBV3-1; TRBD1 is a possible D gene (5 bases). Trimming took off 3 bases at V and 10 bases at J, with 25 bases between the two ends. The CDR3 runs to 17 residues. Germline lookup yields CDR1 LGHDT and CDR2 YNNKEL (reference sequence). The CDR3 sequence: CASSHLPGVSLAGEQFF. CDR3 sequence (DNA): TGTGCCAGCAGCCACCTACCTGGTGTCTCCTTGGCAGGGGAGCAGTTCTTC.

This clonotype was recorded at least ten times. The rearrangement uses TRBV7-9 and TRBJ2-7; 7 bases are a match to TRBD2. From germline, CDR1 is SEHNR and CDR2 FQNEAQ (reference sequence). V trimming: 4 bases; J trimming: 3 bases; junction bases outside the gene matches: 6. The CDR3 has 14 amino acids. Written as DNA, the CDR3 is TGTGCCAGCAGCTCAGGCGGGAGCAACTACGAGCAGTACTTC. Its protein is CASSSGGSNYEQYF. Variable domain in full (rest from reference TRBV7-9 and TRBJ2-7): DTGVSQNPRHKITKRGQNVTFRCDPISEHNRLYWYRQTLGQGPEFLTYFQNEAQLEKSRLLSDRFSAERPKGSFSTLEIQRTEQGDSAMYLCASSSGGSNYEQYFGPGTRLTVT.

The chain links TRBV12-3 or TRBV12-4 to TRBJ2-2; D remains ambiguous. V was clipped by 7 bases and J by 1 base, with 16 bases between them. This CDR3 contains 16 residues. CDR3 bases: TGTGCCAGCACCCCAACTCGCAGGTGGAACACCGGGGAGCTGTTTTTT. This codes for CASTPTRRWNTGELFF.

The rearrangement uses TRBV30 and TRBJ2-7; D gene ambiguous. Germline CDR1 GTSNPN, CDR2 SVGIG (reference sequence). The CDR3 consists of 13 residues. The V gene lost 4 bases and the J gene lost 5 bases, with 15 bases spanning the gap. The CDR3 is CAWKAGLTDEQYF. CDR3 sequence (DNA): TGTGCCTGGAAAGCCGGCTTAACCGACGAGCAGTACTTC.

A few counts support this clonotype. The J gene is TRBJ2-2, the V gene TRBV5-4, with 12 bases matching TRBD2. Germline trimming cut 0 bases from V and 4 bases from J; bases unmatched to any gene: 4. The CDR3 runs 17 residues. Germline V gene lookup returns CDR1 SGHNT and CDR2 YYREEE (reference sequence). The CDR3 bases are TGTGCCAGCAGCTTGGGACTAGCGGGAGCTCTCACCGGGGAGCTGTTTTTT. Its protein product is CASSLGLAGALTGELFF.

This clonotype was counted at least ten times. The V and J genes are TRBV5-1 and TRBJ1-1, with a weak D call TRBD1 (5 bases). The length of the CDR3 is 13 residues. Per the germline V gene, CDR1 is SGHRS and CDR2 is YFSETQ. V lost 1 base to trimming and J lost 1 base, with 5 bases between them. The chain's CDR3 is CASSLQGNTEAFF. CDR3 bases: TGCGCCAGCAGCTTGCAGGGGAACACTGAAGCTTTCTTT.

The table lists this clonotype with many counts. The rearrangement joins TRBV28 to TRBJ2-7; 7 bases align to TRBD2. This CDR3 is built from 17 residues. The trim removed 3 bases at V and 3 bases at J, leaving 14 bases unmatched. Germline V gene sequence: CDR1 MDHEN, CDR2 SYDVKM. Here the CDR3 reads CASSLGGGFAAGYEQYF. CDR3 nucleotide sequence: TGTGCCAGCAGTTTGGGGGGGGGATTTGCCGCCGGCTACGAGCAGTACTTC.

This clonotype appeared many times. V usage is TRBV9 and J usage is TRBJ2-2, with D possibly being TRBD1 (6 bases). V lost 3 bases, J lost 6 bases, and 12 bases lay in between. CDR1 is SGDLS and CDR2 is YYNGEE in the germline V gene. The CDR3 covers 14 residues. This CDR3 reads CASSAAWGPGELFF. In DNA form, the CDR3 reads TGTGCCAGCAGCGCGGCGTGGGGGCCCGGGGAGCTGTTTTTT.